This is a list of T cell receptor beta chains from one sample in a study of shared clonotypes between healthy human individuals. Sequencing was performed with immunoSEQ multiplex PCR; in TCRdb, only in-frame clones are kept and a portion is missing. The repertoire holds fewer than 3 million clones, around 92% seen once, with around 0.4% in the top ten. What was sequenced was naive CD4+ T cells from PBMCs. The receptor source for this set is a man aged 18 to 29 in good health. Some clones in this sample may be carry-over from other donors' samples. Both conserved end residues are part of each CDR3. Fields, in order: D gene, J gene, V gene, CDR3 length, clone size, CDR3 protein, CDR3 DNA. D genes are given only for firm matches. The listing skips clone size in some rows; elsewhere it reads once, few, many or a size class.

d_gene: -
j_gene: TRBJ1-3
v_gene: TRBV6-5
len: 15
abundance: -
CDR3aa: CASSYSPPGGNTIYF
CDR3nt: TGTGCCAGCAGTTACTCCCCGCCAGGCGGAAACACCATATATTTT

d_gene: -
j_gene: TRBJ1-3
v_gene: TRBV5-6
len: 16
abundance: -
CDR3aa: CASSRSSTNSGNTIYF
CDR3nt: TGTGCCAGCAGCCGCAGTTCCACCAACTCTGGAAACACCATATATTTT

d_gene: -
j_gene: TRBJ1-2
v_gene: TRBV4-2
len: 12
abundance: -
CDR3aa: CASSQVGDGYTF
CDR3nt: TGTGCCAGCAGCCAAGTAGGTGATGGCTACACCTTC

d_gene: -
j_gene: TRBJ1-4
v_gene: TRBV28
len: 16
abundance: -
CDR3aa: CASSAPQGTANEKLFF
CDR3nt: TGTGCCAGCAGCGCGCCCCAGGGAACGGCTAATGAAAAACTGTTTTTT

d_gene: -
j_gene: TRBJ2-2
v_gene: TRBV7-2
len: 14
abundance: -
CDR3aa: CASSAGQNTGELFF
CDR3nt: TGTGCCAGCAGCGCGGGACAGAACACCGGGGAGCTGTTTTTT

d_gene: -
j_gene: TRBJ2-7
v_gene: TRBV5-1
len: 13
abundance: -
CDR3aa: CASSLSESYEQYF
CDR3nt: TGCGCCAGCAGCTTAAGCGAATCCTACGAGCAGTACTTC

d_gene: -
j_gene: TRBJ2-1
v_gene: TRBV30
len: 17
abundance: -
CDR3aa: CAWSGRDPRHSYNEQFF
CDR3nt: TGTGCCTGGAGTGGCCGGGACCCGCGACACTCCTACAATGAGCAGTTCTTC

d_gene: -
j_gene: TRBJ1-2
v_gene: TRBV9
len: 16
abundance: -
CDR3aa: CASSVDGGEANYGYTF
CDR3nt: TGTGCCAGCAGCGTAGACGGGGGGGAAGCCAACTATGGCTACACCTTC

d_gene: TRBD2
j_gene: TRBJ2-5
v_gene: TRBV7-3
len: 15
abundance: -
CDR3aa: CASSPGFGSGETQYF
CDR3nt: TGTGCCAGCAGCCCCGGTTTCGGTAGCGGGGAGACCCAGTACTTC

d_gene: TRBD2
j_gene: TRBJ2-1
v_gene: TRBV11-1
len: 14
abundance: -
CDR3aa: CASSILAGASEQFF
CDR3nt: TGTGCCAGCAGCATTCTAGCGGGAGCGTCGGAGCAGTTCTTC

d_gene: -
j_gene: TRBJ2-1
v_gene: TRBV5-5
len: 13
abundance: -
CDR3aa: CASSLYVGAEQFF
CDR3nt: TGTGCCAGCAGCTTGTACGTGGGGGCTGAGCAGTTCTTC

d_gene: -
j_gene: TRBJ2-3
v_gene: TRBV20-1
len: 11
abundance: -
CDR3aa: CSAREAGTQYF
CDR3nt: TGCAGTGCTAGAGAGGCTGGTACGCAGTATTTT

d_gene: TRBD1
j_gene: TRBJ2-2
v_gene: TRBV10-3
len: 17
abundance: -
CDR3aa: CAISEHGDRGNTGELFF
CDR3nt: TGTGCCATCAGTGAGCACGGGGACAGGGGAAACACCGGGGAGCTGTTTTTT

d_gene: -
j_gene: TRBJ1-2
v_gene: TRBV7-9
len: 13
abundance: -
CDR3aa: CASSLGQLYGYTF
CDR3nt: TGTGCCAGCAGCTTAGGGCAGCTATATGGCTACACCTTC

d_gene: TRBD2
j_gene: TRBJ2-3
v_gene: TRBV5-1
len: 14
abundance: -
CDR3aa: CASSSGLAGDTQYF
CDR3nt: TGCGCCAGCAGCTCGGGACTAGCGGGAGATACGCAGTATTTT

d_gene: TRBD1
j_gene: TRBJ1-1
v_gene: TRBV9
len: 12
abundance: few
CDR3aa: CASSPGQGKAFF
CDR3nt: TGTGCCAGCAGCCCAGGACAGGGTAAAGCTTTCTTT

d_gene: TRBD1
j_gene: TRBJ2-7
v_gene: TRBV5-4
len: 15
abundance: -
CDR3aa: CASSIGTGLTYEQYF
CDR3nt: TGTGCCAGCAGCATAGGGACAGGGTTGACCTACGAGCAGTACTTC

d_gene: -
j_gene: TRBJ1-3
v_gene: TRBV27
len: 14
abundance: -
CDR3aa: CASSDGPNGNTIYF
CDR3nt: TGTGCCAGCAGCGACGGACCTAATGGAAACACCATATATTTT

d_gene: TRBD1
j_gene: TRBJ1-1
v_gene: TRBV10-3
len: 13
abundance: -
CDR3aa: CASTGQLNTEAFF
CDR3nt: TGTGCCAGCACGGGACAGTTGAACACTGAAGCTTTCTTT

d_gene: TRBD1
j_gene: TRBJ2-6
v_gene: TRBV28
len: 17
abundance: -
CDR3aa: CASSPRQGASGANVLTF
CDR3nt: TGTGCCAGCAGTCCGCGACAGGGGGCGTCGGGGGCCAACGTCCTGACTTTC

d_gene: -
j_gene: TRBJ1-3
v_gene: TRBV7-9
len: 15
abundance: -
CDR3aa: CASSLNRVPGNTIYF
CDR3nt: TGTGCCAGCAGCTTAAACAGGGTACCCGGAAACACCATATATTTT

d_gene: TRBD1
j_gene: TRBJ1-4
v_gene: TRBV28
len: 14
abundance: -
CDR3aa: CASSLGDRLGKLFF
CDR3nt: TGTGCCAGCAGTTTAGGGGACAGGCTCGGAAAACTGTTTTTT

d_gene: -
j_gene: TRBJ2-3
v_gene: TRBV9
len: 17
abundance: -
CDR3aa: CASRRGQTIGGTDTQYF
CDR3nt: TGTGCCAGCCGGCGGGGTCAAACAATTGGCGGCACAGATACGCAGTATTTT

d_gene: TRBD1
j_gene: TRBJ2-7
v_gene: TRBV7-3
len: 15
abundance: -
CDR3aa: CASSSMDRGIYEQYF
CDR3nt: TGTGCCAGCAGCTCAATGGACAGGGGGATCTACGAGCAGTACTTC

d_gene: -
j_gene: TRBJ1-3
v_gene: TRBV5-1
len: 15
abundance: -
CDR3aa: CASSLTLPPGNTIYF
CDR3nt: TGCGCCAGCAGCTTGACCCTACCGCCTGGAAACACCATATATTTT

d_gene: -
j_gene: TRBJ1-2
v_gene: TRBV7-3
len: 14
abundance: few
CDR3aa: CASRIGPTNYGYTF
CDR3nt: TGTGCCAGCAGGATCGGCCCGACCAACTATGGCTACACCTTC

d_gene: TRBD2
j_gene: TRBJ2-7
v_gene: TRBV14
len: 12
abundance: -
CDR3aa: CASSQGLAKRYF
CDR3nt: TGTGCCAGCAGCCAAGGACTAGCAAAAAGGTACTTC

d_gene: -
j_gene: TRBJ1-1
v_gene: TRBV11-2
len: 14
abundance: -
CDR3aa: CASSLESRNTEAFF
CDR3nt: TGTGCCAGCAGCTTAGAATCCAGGAACACTGAAGCTTTCTTT

d_gene: TRBD1
j_gene: TRBJ2-5
v_gene: TRBV28
len: 17
abundance: -
CDR3aa: CASVPSPGTGGEVTQYF
CDR3nt: TGTGCTAGTGTGCCTTCCCCCGGGACAGGGGGCGAGGTGACCCAGTACTTC

d_gene: -
j_gene: TRBJ2-5
v_gene: TRBV6-1
len: 14
abundance: once
CDR3aa: CASSDITVEETQYF
CDR3nt: TGTGCCAGCAGTGATATCACAGTGGAAGAGACCCAGTACTTC

d_gene: TRBD2
j_gene: TRBJ2-7
v_gene: TRBV4-1
len: 12
abundance: -
CDR3aa: CASSQGGDEQYF
CDR3nt: TGCGCCAGCAGCCAGGGGGGGGACGAGCAGTACTTC

d_gene: TRBD1
j_gene: TRBJ1-3
v_gene: TRBV7-9
len: 19
abundance: -
CDR3aa: CASSLTGGRPRGGRNTIYF
CDR3nt: TGTGCCAGCAGCTTAACAGGGGGCAGGCCAAGGGGAGGACGGAACACCATATATTTT

d_gene: -
j_gene: TRBJ2-1
v_gene: TRBV6-1
len: 15
abundance: -
CDR3aa: CASSGRRSSYNEQFF
CDR3nt: TGTGCCAGCAGTGGGCGCCGGAGCTCCTACAATGAGCAGTTCTTC

d_gene: -
j_gene: TRBJ2-3
v_gene: TRBV6-5
len: 16
abundance: once
CDR3aa: CASSYSGTTSTDTQYF
CDR3nt: TGTGCCAGCAGTTACTCCGGGACAACTAGCACAGATACGCAGTATTTT

d_gene: TRBD1
j_gene: TRBJ1-1
v_gene: TRBV5-1
len: 14
abundance: -
CDR3aa: CASEAGGLNTEAFF
CDR3nt: TGCGCCAGCGAGGCAGGGGGCCTAAACACTGAAGCTTTCTTT

d_gene: -
j_gene: TRBJ2-7
v_gene: TRBV14
len: 16
abundance: once
CDR3aa: CASSQGPRTASYEQYF
CDR3nt: TGTGCCAGCAGCCAAGGACCTCGGACAGCGAGCTACGAGCAGTACTTC

d_gene: TRBD1
j_gene: TRBJ1-2
v_gene: TRBV7-2
len: 16
abundance: -
CDR3aa: CASSTHPVGQGFGYTF
CDR3nt: TGTGCCAGCAGCACGCACCCCGTGGGACAGGGGTTCGGCTACACCTTC

d_gene: -
j_gene: TRBJ2-2
v_gene: TRBV7-2
len: 15
abundance: -
CDR3aa: CASRWESWNTGELFF
CDR3nt: TGTGCCAGCAGATGGGAGAGCTGGAACACCGGGGAGCTGTTTTTT

d_gene: TRBD1
j_gene: TRBJ1-4
v_gene: TRBV6-1
len: 15
abundance: -
CDR3aa: CASSEQDRANEKLFF
CDR3nt: TGTGCCAGCAGTGAACAGGACAGGGCTAATGAAAAACTGTTTTTT

d_gene: -
j_gene: TRBJ2-1
v_gene: TRBV5-1
len: 12
abundance: -
CDR3aa: CASSLDPPVQFF
CDR3nt: TGCGCCAGCAGCTTGGATCCCCCCGTTCAGTTCTTC

d_gene: -
j_gene: TRBJ2-1
v_gene: TRBV28
len: 15
abundance: -
CDR3aa: CASSLGASRHNEQFF
CDR3nt: TGTGCCAGCAGTTTAGGAGCGTCCAGACACAATGAGCAGTTCTTC

d_gene: -
j_gene: TRBJ1-2
v_gene: TRBV7-9
len: 15
abundance: -
CDR3aa: CASSLAILGDYGYTF
CDR3nt: TGTGCCAGCAGCTTAGCTATCCTCGGGGACTATGGCTACACCTTC

d_gene: TRBD2
j_gene: TRBJ2-5
v_gene: TRBV4-2
len: 15
abundance: -
CDR3aa: CASSQPGLAGETQYF
CDR3nt: TGTGCCAGCAGCCAGCCGGGACTAGCGGGAGAGACCCAGTACTTC

d_gene: -
j_gene: TRBJ2-7
v_gene: TRBV11-3
len: 15
abundance: -
CDR3aa: CASSLSTGPTYEQYF
CDR3nt: TGTGCCAGCAGCTTAAGTACAGGGCCAACCTACGAGCAGTACTTC

d_gene: -
j_gene: TRBJ2-1
v_gene: TRBV5-8
len: 15
abundance: -
CDR3aa: CASSVRGMGYDEQFF
CDR3nt: TGTGCCAGCAGCGTGAGGGGAATGGGATACGATGAGCAGTTCTTC